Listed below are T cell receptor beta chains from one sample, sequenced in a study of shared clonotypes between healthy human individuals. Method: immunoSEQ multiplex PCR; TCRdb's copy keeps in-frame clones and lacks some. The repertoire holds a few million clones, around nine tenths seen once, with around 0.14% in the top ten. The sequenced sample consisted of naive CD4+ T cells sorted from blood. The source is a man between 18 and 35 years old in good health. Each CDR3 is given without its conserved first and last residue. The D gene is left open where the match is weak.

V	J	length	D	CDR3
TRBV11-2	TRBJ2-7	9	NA	ASSREYEQY
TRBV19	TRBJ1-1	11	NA	ASSIERGTEAF
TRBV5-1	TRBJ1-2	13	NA	ASSQGGAIVYGYT
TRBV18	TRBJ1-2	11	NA	ASSYNREVGYT
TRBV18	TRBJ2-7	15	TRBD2	ASSPPVIGAGSYEQY
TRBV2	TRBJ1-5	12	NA	ASSVQGGNQPQH
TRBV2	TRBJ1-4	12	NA	ASSGAPGGEKLF
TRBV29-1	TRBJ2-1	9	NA	SVTTGNEQF
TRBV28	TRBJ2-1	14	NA	ASSLGRGRRPNEQF
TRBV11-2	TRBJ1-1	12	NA	ASSSPGMFTEAF
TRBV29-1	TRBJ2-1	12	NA	SVEEGASYNEQF
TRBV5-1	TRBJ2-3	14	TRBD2	ASSLAIAGITDTQY
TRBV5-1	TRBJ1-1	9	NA	ASSGAGEAF
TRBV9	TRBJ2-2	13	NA	ASSVEAGRVGELF
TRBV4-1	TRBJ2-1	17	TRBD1	ASSQGTGGAEPGWNEQF
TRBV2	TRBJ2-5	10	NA	ASSGEEKTQY
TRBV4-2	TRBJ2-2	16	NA	ASSQDSRRDFYTGELF
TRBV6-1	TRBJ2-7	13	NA	ASSEMGSTWDEQY
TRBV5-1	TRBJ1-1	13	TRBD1	ASSLATGGNTEAF
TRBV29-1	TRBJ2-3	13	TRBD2	SVTVAGGLLDTQY
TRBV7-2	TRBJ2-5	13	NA	ASSLVLGLGETQY
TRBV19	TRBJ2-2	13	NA	ASSLPGLRAGELF
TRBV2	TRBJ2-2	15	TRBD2	ASSEFGLADNTGELF
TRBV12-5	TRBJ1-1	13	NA	ASAPPGALRAEAF
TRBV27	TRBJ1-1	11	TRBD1	ASGYRGVTEAF
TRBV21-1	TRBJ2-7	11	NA	ASSPPGIHEQY
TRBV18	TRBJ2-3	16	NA	ASSLTLVSGQNTDTQY
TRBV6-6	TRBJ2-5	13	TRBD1	ASSYSDRGVETQY
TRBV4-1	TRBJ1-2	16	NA	ASSQERGMKTDNYGYT
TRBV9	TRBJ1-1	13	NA	ASSVEGPGDSRAF
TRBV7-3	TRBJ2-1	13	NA	ASSQGGERGDEQF
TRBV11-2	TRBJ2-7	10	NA	ASSLASYEQY
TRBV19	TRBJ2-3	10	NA	ASSTGGGTQY
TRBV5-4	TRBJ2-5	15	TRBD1	ASSGGQGGVNFETQY
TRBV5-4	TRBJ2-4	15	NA	ASSLQAPGFGANIQY
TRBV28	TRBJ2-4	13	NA	ASRRTDLAKNIQY
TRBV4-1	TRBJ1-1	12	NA	ASSLGRQNTEAF
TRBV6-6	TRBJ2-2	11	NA	ASTEFNTGELF
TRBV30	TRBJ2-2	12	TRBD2	AWVAGGPSGELF
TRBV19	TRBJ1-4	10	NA	ASSNLNEKLF
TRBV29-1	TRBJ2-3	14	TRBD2	SVEVGLASLLDTQY
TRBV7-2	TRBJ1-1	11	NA	ASSLALYTEAF
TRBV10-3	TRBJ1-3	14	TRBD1	AISGGNRGDGNTIY
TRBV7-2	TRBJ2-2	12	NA	ASTGGLNTGELF
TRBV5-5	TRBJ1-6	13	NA	ASSLAALYNSPLH
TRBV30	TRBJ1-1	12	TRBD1	AWSTGGLRSEAF
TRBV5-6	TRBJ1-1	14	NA	ASSSIPAVPHTEAF
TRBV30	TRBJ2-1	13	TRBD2	AWDPGLAGGPEQF
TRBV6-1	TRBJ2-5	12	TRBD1	ASGDSLVLETQY
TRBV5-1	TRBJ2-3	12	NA	ASSLAGVTDTQY
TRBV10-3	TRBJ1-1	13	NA	AISEAQTGNTEAF
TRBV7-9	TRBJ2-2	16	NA	ASSLAFQQARNTGELF
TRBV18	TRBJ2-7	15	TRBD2	ASSPDGLAGEGYEQY
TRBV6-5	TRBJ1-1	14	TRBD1	ASSYWAGGMNTEAF
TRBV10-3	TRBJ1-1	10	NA	AIKDEGTEAF
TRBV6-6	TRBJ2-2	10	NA	ASSYSTGELF
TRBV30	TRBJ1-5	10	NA	AWRSLGGPQH